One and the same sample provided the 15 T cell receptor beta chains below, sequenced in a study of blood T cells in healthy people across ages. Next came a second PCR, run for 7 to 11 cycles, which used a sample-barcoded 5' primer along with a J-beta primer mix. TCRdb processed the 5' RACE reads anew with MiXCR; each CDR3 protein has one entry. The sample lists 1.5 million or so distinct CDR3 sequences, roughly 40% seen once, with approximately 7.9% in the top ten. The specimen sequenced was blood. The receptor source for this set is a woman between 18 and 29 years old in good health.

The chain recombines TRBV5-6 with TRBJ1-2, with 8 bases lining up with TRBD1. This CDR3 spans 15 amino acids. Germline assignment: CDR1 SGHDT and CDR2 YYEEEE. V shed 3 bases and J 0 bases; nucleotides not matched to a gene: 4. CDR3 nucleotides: TGTGCCAGCAGCTCCACACAGGGGGCTAACTATGGCTACACCTTC. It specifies CASSSTQGANYGYTF.

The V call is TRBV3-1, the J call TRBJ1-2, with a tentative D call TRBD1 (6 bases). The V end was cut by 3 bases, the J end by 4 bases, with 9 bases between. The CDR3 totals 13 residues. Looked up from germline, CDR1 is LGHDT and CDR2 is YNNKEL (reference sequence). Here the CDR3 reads CASSQGALYGYTF. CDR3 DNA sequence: TGTGCCAGCAGCCAGGGGGCCCTCTATGGCTACACCTTC.

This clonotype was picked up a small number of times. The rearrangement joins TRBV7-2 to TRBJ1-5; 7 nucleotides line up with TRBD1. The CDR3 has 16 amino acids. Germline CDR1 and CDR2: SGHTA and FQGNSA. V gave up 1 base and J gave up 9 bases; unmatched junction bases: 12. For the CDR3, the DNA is TGTGCCAGCAGCTTAGAGCGGCAGGGGGGAGGCGGGCCCCAGCATTTT. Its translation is CASSLERQGGGGPQHF.

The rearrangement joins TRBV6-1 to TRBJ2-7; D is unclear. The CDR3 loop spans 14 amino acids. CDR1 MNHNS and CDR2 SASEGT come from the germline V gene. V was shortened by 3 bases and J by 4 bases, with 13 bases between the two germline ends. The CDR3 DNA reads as TGTGCCAGCAGTGATCGAGGTGGACCGTACGAGCAGTACTTC. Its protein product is CASSDRGGPYEQYF.

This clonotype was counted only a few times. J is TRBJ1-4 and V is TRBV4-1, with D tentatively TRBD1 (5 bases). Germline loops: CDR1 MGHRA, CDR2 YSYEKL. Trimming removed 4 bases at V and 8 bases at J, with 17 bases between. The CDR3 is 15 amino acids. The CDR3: CASSRPGEVREKLFF. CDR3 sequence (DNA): TGCGCCAGCAGCCGGCCGGGGGAGGTGCGCGAAAAACTGTTTTTT.

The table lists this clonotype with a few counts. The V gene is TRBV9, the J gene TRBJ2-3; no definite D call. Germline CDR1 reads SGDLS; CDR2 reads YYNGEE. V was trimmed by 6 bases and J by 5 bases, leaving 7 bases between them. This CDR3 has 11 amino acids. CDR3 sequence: CASKGGDTQYF. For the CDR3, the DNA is TGTGCCAGCAAAGGCGGAGATACGCAGTATTTT.

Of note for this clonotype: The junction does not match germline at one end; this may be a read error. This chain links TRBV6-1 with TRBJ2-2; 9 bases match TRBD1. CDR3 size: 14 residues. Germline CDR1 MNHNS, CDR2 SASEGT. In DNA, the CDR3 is TGTGCCAGCAGCGGGACAGGGAACGCCGGGGAGCTGTTTTTT. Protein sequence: CASSGTGNAGELFF.

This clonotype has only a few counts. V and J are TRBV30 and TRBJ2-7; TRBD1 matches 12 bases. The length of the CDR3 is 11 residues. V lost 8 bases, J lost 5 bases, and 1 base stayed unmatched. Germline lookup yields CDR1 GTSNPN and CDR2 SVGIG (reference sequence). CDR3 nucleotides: TGTGCCGGGACAGGGGGCAACGAGCAGTACTTC. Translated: CAGTGGNEQYF.

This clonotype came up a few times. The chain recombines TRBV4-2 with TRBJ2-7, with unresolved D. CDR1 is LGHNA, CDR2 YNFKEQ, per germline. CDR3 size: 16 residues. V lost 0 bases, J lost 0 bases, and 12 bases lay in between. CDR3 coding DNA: TGTGCCAGCAGCCAAGATACGGCAGATATCTCCTACGAGCAGTACTTC. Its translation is CASSQDTADISYEQYF.

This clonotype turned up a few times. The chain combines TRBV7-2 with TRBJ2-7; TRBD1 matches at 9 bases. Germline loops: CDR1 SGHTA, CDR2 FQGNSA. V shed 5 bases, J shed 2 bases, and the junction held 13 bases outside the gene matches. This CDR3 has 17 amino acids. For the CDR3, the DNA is TGTGCCAGCAGCGTTGGGACAGGGTCTATAAAGACCTACGAGCAGTACTTC. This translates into CASSVGTGSIKTYEQYF. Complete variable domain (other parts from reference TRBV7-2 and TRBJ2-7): GAGVSQSPSNKVTEKGKDVELRCDPISGHTALYWYRQSLGQGLEFLIYFQGNSAPDKSGLPSDRFSAERTGGSVSTLTIQRTQQEDSAVYLCASSVGTGSIKTYEQYFGPGTRLTVT.

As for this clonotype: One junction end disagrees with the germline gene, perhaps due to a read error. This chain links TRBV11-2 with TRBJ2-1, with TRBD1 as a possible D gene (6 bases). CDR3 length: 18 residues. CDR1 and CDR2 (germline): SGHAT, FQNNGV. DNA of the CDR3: TGTGCCAACAGCCTTGATATGGGACACCATAGCTCCTACAATGAGCAGTTCTTC. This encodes CANSLDMGHHSSYNEQFF.

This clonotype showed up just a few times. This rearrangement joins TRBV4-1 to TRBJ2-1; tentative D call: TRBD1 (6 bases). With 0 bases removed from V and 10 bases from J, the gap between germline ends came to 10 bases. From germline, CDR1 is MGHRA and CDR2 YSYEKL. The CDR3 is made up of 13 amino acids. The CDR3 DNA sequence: TGCGCCAGCAGCCAAGATAAAGACAGGGAGCAGTTCTTC. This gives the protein CASSQDKDREQFF.

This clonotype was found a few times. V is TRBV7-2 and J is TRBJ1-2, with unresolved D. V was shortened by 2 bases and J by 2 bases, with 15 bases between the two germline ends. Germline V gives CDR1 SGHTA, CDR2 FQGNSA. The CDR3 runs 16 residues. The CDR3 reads CASSLMGTALNYGYTF. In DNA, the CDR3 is TGTGCCAGCAGCTTAATGGGAACAGCCCTCAACTATGGCTACACCTTC.

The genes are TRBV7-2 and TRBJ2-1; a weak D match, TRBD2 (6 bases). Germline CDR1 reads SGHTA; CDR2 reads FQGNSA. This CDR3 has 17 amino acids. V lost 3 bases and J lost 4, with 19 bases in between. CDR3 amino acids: CASSLILLAAHYNEQFF. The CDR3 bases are TGTGCCAGCAGCTTGATCTTACTAGCAGCCCATTACAATGAGCAGTTCTTC.

CDR3: CSARGGQHNEQYF. The CDR3 bases are TGCAGTGCTAGGGGGGGGCAGCACAATGAGCAGTACTTC. This chain links TRBV20-1 with TRBJ2-7; D possibly corresponds to TRBD2 (7 bases). The V gene's germline CDR1 is DFQATT and CDR2 SNEGSKA (reference sequence). The CDR3 consists of 13 residues. Trimming left V 3 bases short and J 7 bases short, with 16 bases between.